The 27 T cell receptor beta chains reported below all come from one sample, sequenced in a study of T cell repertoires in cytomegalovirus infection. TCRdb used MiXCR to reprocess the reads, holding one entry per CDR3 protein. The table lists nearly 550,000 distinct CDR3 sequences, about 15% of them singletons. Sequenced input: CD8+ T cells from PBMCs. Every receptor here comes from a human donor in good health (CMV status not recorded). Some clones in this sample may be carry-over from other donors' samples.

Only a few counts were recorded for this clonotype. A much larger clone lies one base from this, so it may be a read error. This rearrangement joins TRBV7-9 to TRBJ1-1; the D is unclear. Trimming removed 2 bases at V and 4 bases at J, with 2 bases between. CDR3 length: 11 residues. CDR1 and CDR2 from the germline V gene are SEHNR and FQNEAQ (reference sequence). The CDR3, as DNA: TGTGCCAGCAGCTTACCCACTGAAGCTTTCTTT. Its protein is CASSLPTEAFF.

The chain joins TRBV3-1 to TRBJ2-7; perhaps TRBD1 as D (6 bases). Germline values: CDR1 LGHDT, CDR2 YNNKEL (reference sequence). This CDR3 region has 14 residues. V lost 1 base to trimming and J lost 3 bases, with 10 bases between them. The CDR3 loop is CASSQVGQFYEQYF. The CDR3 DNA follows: TGTGCCAGCAGCCAAGTAGGACAGTTCTACGAGCAGTACTTC.

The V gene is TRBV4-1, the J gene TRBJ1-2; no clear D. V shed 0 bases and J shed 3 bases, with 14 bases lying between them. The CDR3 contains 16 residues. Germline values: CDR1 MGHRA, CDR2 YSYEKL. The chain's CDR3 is CASSQDYRALYYGYTF. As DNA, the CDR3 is TGCGCCAGCAGCCAAGATTATCGGGCTCTCTACTATGGCTACACCTTC.

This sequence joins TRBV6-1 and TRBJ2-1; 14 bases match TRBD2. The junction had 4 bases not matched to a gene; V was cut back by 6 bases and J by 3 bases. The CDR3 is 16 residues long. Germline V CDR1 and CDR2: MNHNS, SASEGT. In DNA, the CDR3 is TGTGCCAGCAGGGGCGGGACTAGCGGGAGCTACAATGAGCAGTTCTTC. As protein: CASRGGTSGSYNEQFF.

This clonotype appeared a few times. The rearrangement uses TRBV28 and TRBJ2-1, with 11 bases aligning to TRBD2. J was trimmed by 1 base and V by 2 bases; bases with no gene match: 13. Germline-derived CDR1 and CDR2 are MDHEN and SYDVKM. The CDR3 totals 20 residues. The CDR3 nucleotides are TGTGCCAGCAGTTTAACGTTAGGGCTAGCGGGAGGTATTTCCTACAATGAGCAGTTCTTC. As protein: CASSLTLGLAGGISYNEQFF.

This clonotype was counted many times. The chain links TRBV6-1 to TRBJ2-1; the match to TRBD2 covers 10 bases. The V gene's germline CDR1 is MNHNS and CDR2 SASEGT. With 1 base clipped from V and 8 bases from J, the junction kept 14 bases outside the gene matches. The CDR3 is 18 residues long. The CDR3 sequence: CASSEEGLTSGPRDEQFF. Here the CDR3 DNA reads TGTGCCAGCAGTGAAGAGGGACTGACTAGCGGGCCCCGAGATGAGCAGTTCTTC.

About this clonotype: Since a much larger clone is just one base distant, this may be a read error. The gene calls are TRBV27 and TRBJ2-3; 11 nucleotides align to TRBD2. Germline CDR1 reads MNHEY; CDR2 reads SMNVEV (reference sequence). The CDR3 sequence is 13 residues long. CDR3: CSSSGLAGDTQYF. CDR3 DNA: TGTTCCAGCAGTGGACTAGCGGGCGATACGCAGTATTTT.

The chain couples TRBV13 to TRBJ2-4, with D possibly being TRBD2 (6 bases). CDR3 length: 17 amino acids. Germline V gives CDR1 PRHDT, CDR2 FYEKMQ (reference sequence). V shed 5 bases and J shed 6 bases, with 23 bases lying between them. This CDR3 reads CASSTRKEGRVRNIQYF. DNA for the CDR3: TGTGCCAGCAGCACTCGTAAGGAGGGGCGCGTGAGAAACATTCAGTACTTC.

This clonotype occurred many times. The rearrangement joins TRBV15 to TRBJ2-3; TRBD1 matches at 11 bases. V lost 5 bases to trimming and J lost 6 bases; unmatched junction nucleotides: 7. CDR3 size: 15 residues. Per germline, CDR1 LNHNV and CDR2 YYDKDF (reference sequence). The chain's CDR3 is CATSGGQGARDTQYF. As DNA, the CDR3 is TGTGCCACCAGCGGAGGACAGGGGGCGAGGGATACGCAGTATTTT.

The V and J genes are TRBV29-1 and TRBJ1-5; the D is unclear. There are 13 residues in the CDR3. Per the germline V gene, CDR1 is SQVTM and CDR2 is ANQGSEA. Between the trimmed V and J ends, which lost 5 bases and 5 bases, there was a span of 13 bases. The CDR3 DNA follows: TGCAGCGTTAAATCCGGAGATTATCAGCCCCAGCATTTT. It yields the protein CSVKSGDYQPQHF.

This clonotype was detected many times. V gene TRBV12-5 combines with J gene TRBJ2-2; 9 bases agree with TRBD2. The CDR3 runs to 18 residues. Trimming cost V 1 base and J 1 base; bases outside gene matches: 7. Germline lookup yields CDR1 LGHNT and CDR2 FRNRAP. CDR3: CASGLAFSGGQNTGELFF. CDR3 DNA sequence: TGTGCTAGTGGTTTGGCGTTTAGCGGGGGTCAGAACACCGGGGAGCTGTTTTTT.

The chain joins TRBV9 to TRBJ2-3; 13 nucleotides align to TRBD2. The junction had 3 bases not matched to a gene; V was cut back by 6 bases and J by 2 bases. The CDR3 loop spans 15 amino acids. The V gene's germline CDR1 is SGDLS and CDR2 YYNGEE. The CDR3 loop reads CASTLAGGPTDTQYF. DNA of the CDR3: TGTGCCAGCACACTAGCGGGGGGGCCCACAGATACGCAGTATTTT.

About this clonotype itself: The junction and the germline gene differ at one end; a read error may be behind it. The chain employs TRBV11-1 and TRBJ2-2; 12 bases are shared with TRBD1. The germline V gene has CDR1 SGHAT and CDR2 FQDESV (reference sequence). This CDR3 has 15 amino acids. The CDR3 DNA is TGTGCCAGCAGCTCGGGACAGGGGGCCACCGGGGTGCTGTTTTTT. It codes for CASSSGQGATGVLFF.

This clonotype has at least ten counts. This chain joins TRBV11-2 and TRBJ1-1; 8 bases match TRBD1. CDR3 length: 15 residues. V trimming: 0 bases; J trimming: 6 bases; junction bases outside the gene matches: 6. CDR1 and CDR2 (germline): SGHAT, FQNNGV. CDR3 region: CASSLDPGGRAEAFF. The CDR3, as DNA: TGTGCCAGCAGCTTAGACCCAGGGGGCAGAGCTGAAGCTTTCTTT.

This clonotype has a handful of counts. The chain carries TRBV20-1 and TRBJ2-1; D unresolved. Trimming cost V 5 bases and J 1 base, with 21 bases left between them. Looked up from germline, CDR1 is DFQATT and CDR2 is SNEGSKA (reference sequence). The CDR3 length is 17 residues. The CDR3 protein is CSAAPSTTVRSYNEQFF. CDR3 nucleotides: TGCAGTGCTGCGCCCTCCACAACCGTGAGGTCCTACAATGAGCAGTTCTTC.

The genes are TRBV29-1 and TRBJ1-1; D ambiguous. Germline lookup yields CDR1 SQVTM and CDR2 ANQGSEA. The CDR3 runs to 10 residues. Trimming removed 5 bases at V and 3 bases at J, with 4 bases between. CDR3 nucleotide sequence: TGCAGCGTTTTGGACACTGAAGCTTTCTTT. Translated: CSVLDTEAFF.

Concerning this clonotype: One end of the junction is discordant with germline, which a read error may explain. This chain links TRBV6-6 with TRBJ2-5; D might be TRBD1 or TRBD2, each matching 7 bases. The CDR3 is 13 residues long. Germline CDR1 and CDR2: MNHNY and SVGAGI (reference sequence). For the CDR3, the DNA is TGTGCCAGCAGTCAGACAGGGAGGGAGATCCAGTACTTC. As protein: CASSQTGREIQYF.

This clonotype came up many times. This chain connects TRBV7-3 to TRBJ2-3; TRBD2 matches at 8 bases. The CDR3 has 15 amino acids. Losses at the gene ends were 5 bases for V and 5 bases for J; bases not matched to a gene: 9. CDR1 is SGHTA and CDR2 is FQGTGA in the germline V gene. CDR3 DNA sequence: TGTGCCAGCAGCAGACCGGGACTAGAGGAAGATACGCAGTATTTT. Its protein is CASSRPGLEEDTQYF.

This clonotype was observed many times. The CDR3 reads CASSLQGLDGELFF. CDR3 sequence (DNA): TGTGCCAGCAGTTTACAAGGGTTGGACGGGGAGCTGTTTTTT. The chain combines TRBV12-3 or TRBV12-4 with TRBJ2-2; D gene ambiguous. The CDR3 contains 14 residues. The germline V and J ends were trimmed by 2 bases and 7 bases, with 11 bases remaining between them.

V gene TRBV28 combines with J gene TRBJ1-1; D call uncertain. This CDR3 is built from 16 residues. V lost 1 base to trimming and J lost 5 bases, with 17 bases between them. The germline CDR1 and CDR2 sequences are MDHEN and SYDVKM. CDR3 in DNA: TGTGCCAGCAGTTTATCCTCGACGGGAGTAGGGACTGAAGCTTTCTTT. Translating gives CASSLSSTGVGTEAFF.

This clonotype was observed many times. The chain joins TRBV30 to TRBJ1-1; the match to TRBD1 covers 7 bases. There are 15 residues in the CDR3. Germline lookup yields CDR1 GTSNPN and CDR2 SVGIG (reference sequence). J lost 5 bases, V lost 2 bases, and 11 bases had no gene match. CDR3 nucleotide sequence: TGTGCCTGGAGTCCCCCTGGCAGGGGGGAAACTGAAGCTTTCTTT. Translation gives CAWSPPGRGETEAFF.

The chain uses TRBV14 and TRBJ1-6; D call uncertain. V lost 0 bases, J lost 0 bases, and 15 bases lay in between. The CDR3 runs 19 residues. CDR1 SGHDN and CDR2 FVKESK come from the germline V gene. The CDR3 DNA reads TGTGCCAGCAGCCAAGACCCCCCAGGAATAGGCTCCTATAATTCACCCCTCCACTTT. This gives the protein CASSQDPPGIGSYNSPLHF.

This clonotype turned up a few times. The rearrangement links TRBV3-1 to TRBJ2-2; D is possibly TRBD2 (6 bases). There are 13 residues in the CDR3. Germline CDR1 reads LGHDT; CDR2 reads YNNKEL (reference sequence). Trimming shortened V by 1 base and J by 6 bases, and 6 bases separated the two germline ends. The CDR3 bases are TGTGCCAGCAGCCAAGCGGGGGCCGGGGAGCTGTTTTTT. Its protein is CASSQAGAGELFF.

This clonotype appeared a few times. DNA for the CDR3: TGTGCCAGCAGTTCCTCGCCCAGAGCTAACTATGGCTACACCTTC. This gives the protein CASSSSPRANYGYTF. V gene TRBV27 combines with J gene TRBJ1-2; D gene unclear. The V gene lost 4 bases and the J gene lost 0 bases, with 12 bases spanning the gap. Germline V gene lookup returns CDR1 MNHEY and CDR2 SMNVEV (reference sequence). The CDR3 has 15 residues.

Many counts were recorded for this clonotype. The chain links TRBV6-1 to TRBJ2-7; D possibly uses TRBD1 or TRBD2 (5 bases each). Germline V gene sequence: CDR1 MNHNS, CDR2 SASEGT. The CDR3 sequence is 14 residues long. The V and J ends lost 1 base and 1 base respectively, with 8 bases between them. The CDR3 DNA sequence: TGTGCCAGCAGTGAAGGGGACGATTCCTACGAGCAGTACTTC. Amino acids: CASSEGDDSYEQYF.

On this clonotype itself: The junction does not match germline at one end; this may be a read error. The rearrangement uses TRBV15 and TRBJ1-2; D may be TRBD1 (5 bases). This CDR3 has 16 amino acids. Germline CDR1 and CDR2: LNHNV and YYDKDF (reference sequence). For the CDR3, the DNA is TGTGTCACCAGCAGAGATCGGGACCCGGGAGACTATGGCTACACCTTC. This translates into CVTSRDRDPGDYGYTF.

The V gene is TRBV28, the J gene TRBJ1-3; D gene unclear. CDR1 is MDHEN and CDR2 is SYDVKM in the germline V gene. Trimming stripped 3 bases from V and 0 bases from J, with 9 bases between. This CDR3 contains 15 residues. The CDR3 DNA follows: TGTGCCAGCAGTTTGTGGCAGAGCTCTGGAAACACCATATATTTT. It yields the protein CASSLWQSSGNTIYF.